Listed below are T cell receptor beta chains from one sample, sequenced in a study of CD4 T cells in relation to SARS-CoV-2 and coronaviruses. TCRdb's table, derived via immunoSEQ multiplex PCR, lists solely in-frame clones and lacks some. The sample includes around 30,000 clones, around 76% of them seen just once. Their target antigens are unknown. Sequenced input: memory CD4+ T cells from PBMCs, cultured in vitro. The receptors stem from an adult with COVID-19. Both conserved end residues are part of each CDR3. D genes are given only for firm matches. Some rows have no size entry. The others give once, few or many, or a class for an expanded clone.

v_gene	d_gene	j_gene	abundance	CDR3nt	CDR3aa
TRBV28	.	TRBJ1-6	.	TGTGCCAGCAGCCCTATACCCCCAACCCTCCACTTT	CASSPIPPTLHF
TRBV14	.	TRBJ2-1	.	TGTGCCAGTGGACAGGCCGGCGGGAACTTCTACAATGAGCAGTTCTTC	CASGQAGGNFYNEQFF
TRBV5-1	.	TRBJ2-3	.	TGCGCCAGCAGCTTAGGAGCGGAGCCCCGGGGAGATACGCAGTATTTT	CASSLGAEPRGDTQYF
TRBV24-1	TRBD2	TRBJ2-5	.	TGTGCCACCAGTGTTAGCGGGAACCAAGAGACCCAGTACTTC	CATSVSGNQETQYF
TRBV7-6	TRBD2	TRBJ2-7	.	TGTGCCAGCAGCTTTCTAGCGGGAGATCGCGAGCAGTACTTC	CASSFLAGDREQYF
TRBV7-8	.	TRBJ2-1	.	TGTGCCAGCAGCTTAGTTCCCTACAATGAGCAGTTCTTC	CASSLVPYNEQFF
TRBV6-2/TRBV6-3	.	TRBJ1-2	.	TGTGCCAGCAGTTTCTCTCAGGACTATGGCTACACCTTC	CASSFSQDYGYTF
TRBV6-2/TRBV6-3	.	TRBJ2-6	.	TGTGCCAGCAGTGACTCGGGGAGAGGGACTGGGGCCAACGTCCTGACTTTC	CASSDSGRGTGANVLTF
TRBV19	.	TRBJ1-1	.	TGTGCCAGTAGTATCACAGGGAACACTGAAGCTTTCTTT	CASSITGNTEAFF
TRBV4-1	.	TRBJ1-5	.	TGCGCCAGCAGCCAAGATCCAGGTCGCCAGGGCCGATATCAGCCCCAGCATTTT	CASSQDPGRQGRYQPQHF
TRBV5-1	.	TRBJ1-1	.	TGCGCCAGCAGCACAGGACAGATAACCTCGAACACTGAAGCTTTCTTT	CASSTGQITSNTEAFF
TRBV7-8	.	TRBJ2-2	.	TGTGCCAGCAGCTTTCAGGGCTCCGGGGAGCTGTTTTTT	CASSFQGSGELFF
TRBV2	.	TRBJ1-2	.	TGTGCCAGCACCAGAGAATATGGCTACACCTTC	CASTREYGYTF
TRBV19	.	TRBJ2-1	.	TGTGCCAGTAACCCCGTGGGAGGCGTCAACAATGAGCAGTTCTTC	CASNPVGGVNNEQFF
TRBV5-4	.	TRBJ2-3	.	TGTGCCAGCAGCTTTGAGGCAGGGGATTCCACAGATACGCAGTATTTT	CASSFEAGDSTDTQYF
TRBV7-2	.	TRBJ2-7	once	TGTGCCAGCAGCTTAGACGTGGGGCTGTGGTACGAGCAGTACTTC	CASSLDVGLWYEQYF
TRBV14	.	TRBJ2-3	.	TGTGCCAGCAGCCAAGATGAGACGGAAACCTTCACAGATACGCAGTATTTT	CASSQDETETFTDTQYF
TRBV5-4	TRBD2	TRBJ2-3	few	TGTGCCAGCAGACCGGGACTAAGCACAGATACGCAGTATTTT	CASRPGLSTDTQYF
TRBV28	.	TRBJ2-3	.	TGTGCCAGCAGTTCTCGACGCCGGAGACCTAGCACAGATACGCAGTATTTT	CASSSRRRRPSTDTQYF
TRBV5-5	TRBD2	TRBJ2-7	once	TGTGCCAGCAGCCCAGCCCAGCGGGGATCCTACGAGCAGTACTTC	CASSPAQRGSYEQYF
TRBV4-2	.	TRBJ1-1	.	TGTGCCAGCAGCCAAGCCAGGGCGGTTGAAGCTTTCTTT	CASSQARAVEAFF
TRBV7-2	.	TRBJ2-2	.	TGTGCCAGCAGCTTAGACACCACGGCCACCGGGGAGCTGTTTTTT	CASSLDTTATGELFF
TRBV6-5	TRBD1	TRBJ1-3	.	TGTGCCAGCAGTTTAGGGGGCGAAGGAAACACCATATATTTT	CASSLGGEGNTIYF
TRBV20-1	.	TRBJ2-1	.	TGCAGTGCTAGTTGGGACCAAACCTACAATGAGCAGTTCTTC	CSASWDQTYNEQFF
TRBV13	.	TRBJ1-6	.	TGTGCCAGCAGCTACAGGGCTAGCAATTCACCCCTCCACTTT	CASSYRASNSPLHF
TRBV6-1	.	TRBJ1-1	.	TGTGCCAGCAGTGCCCGCGAGGACGGCGGGAGCACTGAAGCTTTCTTT	CASSAREDGGSTEAFF
TRBV30	TRBD2	TRBJ2-3	.	TGTGCCTGGAGGGGGCTAGCGGCCACAGATACGCAGTATTTT	CAWRGLAATDTQYF
TRBV5-1	.	TRBJ2-7	.	TGCGCCAGCAGCGGAGGGACAGGGACTAGGGACGAGCAGTACTTC	CASSGGTGTRDEQYF
TRBV19	TRBD2	TRBJ2-6	.	TGTGCCAGCACTCCGCTTCCGGGACTAGCGGGAGGATCGGCTGGGGCCAACGTCCTGACTTTC	CASTPLPGLAGGSAGANVLTF
TRBV11-3	TRBD1	TRBJ2-2	.	TGTGCCAGCGAGGCCGGGACAGGGTCCCCCGGGGAGCTGTTTTTT	CASEAGTGSPGELFF
TRBV2	.	TRBJ2-7	.	TGTGCCAGCAGGACGGGGCCTCAGTGGGAGCAGTACTTC	CASRTGPQWEQYF
TRBV27	TRBD1	TRBJ1-5	once	TGTGCCAGCAGACCCTCGACAGGGCCTCAGCCCCAGCATTTT	CASRPSTGPQPQHF
TRBV7-3	TRBD2	TRBJ2-1	.	TGTGCCAGCAGTGGGGGCCTAGCGGGAGCACGTGGAAATGAGCAGTTCTTC	CASSGGLAGARGNEQFF
TRBV9	.	TRBJ2-5	.	TGTGCCAGCAGCGCAACAGGGACCCAAGAGACCCAGTACTTC	CASSATGTQETQYF
TRBV5-6	TRBD1	TRBJ1-1	.	TGTGCCAGCAGCCTCCGACAGGGTATGAACACTGAAGCTTTCTTT	CASSLRQGMNTEAFF
TRBV19	.	TRBJ1-2	.	TGTGCCAGTAGGGTAGACGGCCCCTATGGCTACACCTTC	CASRVDGPYGYTF
TRBV7-9	TRBD1	TRBJ2-1	.	TGTGCCAGCAGCCCCTGGGACAGAAACAATGAGCAGTTCTTC	CASSPWDRNNEQFF
TRBV7-9	TRBD1	TRBJ1-3	few	TGTGCCAGCAGCCGGGGACAGTCGTTCTCTGGAAACACCATATATTTT	CASSRGQSFSGNTIYF
TRBV25-1	.	TRBJ1-3	.	TGTGCCAGCAGTGAATTTCCTGGGGGGCCGGATGGAAACACCATATATTTT	CASSEFPGGPDGNTIYF
TRBV18	.	TRBJ1-3	.	TGTGCCAGCTCACCTTCAGTGCGTGCAGACCAAATATATTTT	CASSPSVRADQIYF
TRBV5-1	.	TRBJ2-3	.	TGCGCCAGCAGCTTCCCACAGGCCCTTGGGACAGATACGCAGTATTTT	CASSFPQALGTDTQYF
TRBV5-6	TRBD1	TRBJ1-2	.	TGTGCCAGCAGCTTACTCGGTGAAGGACAGGGGATCTATGGCTACACCTTC	CASSLLGEGQGIYGYTF
TRBV5-4	TRBD2	TRBJ2-5	.	TGTGCCAGCAGCCCGGGGACTAGCGGGAGGGGAGGAGAGACCCAGTACTTC	CASSPGTSGRGGETQYF
TRBV3-1/TRBV3-2	.	TRBJ1-3	once	TGTGCCAGCAGCGGTACTTGTCCCATTCACGCACGAAACACCATATATTTT	CASSGTCPIHARNTIYF
TRBV6-5	.	TRBJ2-2	.	TGTGCCAGCAGTCCCGCCTCAGGGTTAGTCGGGGAGCTGTTTTTT	CASSPASGLVGELFF
TRBV9	.	TRBJ2-2	once	TGTGCCAGCAGGGACGGGGGCACCGGGGAGCTGTTTTTT	CASRDGGTGELFF
TRBV2	.	TRBJ2-3	.	TGTGCCAGCAGTGAAAGAAGGGATACGCAGTATTTT	CASSERRDTQYF
TRBV30	.	TRBJ1-3	.	TGTGCCTGGGGAAGGAGGGGTACAGGAAACACCATATATTTT	CAWGRRGTGNTIYF
TRBV19	TRBD2	TRBJ2-1	.	TGTGCCAGTAGTATAGAGGCTAGCGGGAGGGCCAGTAACGGCTATGAGCAGTTCTTC	CASSIEASGRASNGYEQFF
TRBV2	.	TRBJ2-5	.	TGTGCCAGCAGTGCTGGAAATAGCCCTGGTAGCGGCCAAGAGACCCAGTACTTC	CASSAGNSPGSGQETQYF
TRBV5-1	.	TRBJ2-3	.	TGCGCCAGCAGCTTTAAAGGGGCAGATACGCAGTATTTT	CASSFKGADTQYF
TRBV10-3	.	TRBJ2-7	.	TGTGCCATCAGTGGGGTAGGTAGCGGCGAGTACTTC	CAISGVGSGEYF
TRBV9	.	TRBJ1-1	once	TGTGCCAGCAGCGTAGAGGGAGCTTTCTTT	CASSVEGAFF
TRBV9	TRBD2	TRBJ2-1	.	TGTGCCAGCAGCGTAGTTCCTAGCGGGAGGTGGGACGGGGGGCAGTTCTTC	CASSVVPSGRWDGGQFF
TRBV7-9	.	TRBJ1-1	.	TGTGCCAGCAGCTCTAGACAGTTGAACACTGAAGCTTTCTTT	CASSSRQLNTEAFF
TRBV7-6	TRBD1	TRBJ2-7	.	TGTGCCAGCAGCCCCGGGACAGGGGAAATTTTTCACGAGCAGTACTTC	CASSPGTGEIFHEQYF
TRBV30	.	TRBJ2-2	few	TGTGCCTGGGCTCAGGGGTTGACCGGGGAGCTGTTTTTT	CAWAQGLTGELFF
TRBV10-3	TRBD2	TRBJ2-1	.	TGTGCCATCAGCCCTGGGGCTAGCGGCAATGAGCAGTTCTTC	CAISPGASGNEQFF
TRBV9	.	TRBJ2-7	.	TGTGCCAGCAGCTCTCGGGACGGAGCCTACGAGCAGTACTTC	CASSSRDGAYEQYF
TRBV5-1	.	TRBJ2-2	few	TGCGCCAGCAGCTTGGATCAGGTGAACACCGGGGAGCTGTTTTTT	CASSLDQVNTGELFF